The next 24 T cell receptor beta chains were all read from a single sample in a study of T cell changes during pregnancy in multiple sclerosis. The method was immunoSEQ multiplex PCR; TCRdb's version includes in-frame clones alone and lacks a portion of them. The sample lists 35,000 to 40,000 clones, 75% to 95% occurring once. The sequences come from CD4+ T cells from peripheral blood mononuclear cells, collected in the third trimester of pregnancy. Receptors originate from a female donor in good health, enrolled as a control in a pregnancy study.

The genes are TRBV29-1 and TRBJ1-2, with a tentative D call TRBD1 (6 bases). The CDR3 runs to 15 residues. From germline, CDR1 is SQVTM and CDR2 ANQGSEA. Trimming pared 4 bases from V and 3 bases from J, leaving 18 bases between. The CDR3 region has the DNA TGCAGCGTTGCTGGGGAACAGGGTTACGACTATGGCTACACCTTC. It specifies CSVAGEQGYDYGYTF.

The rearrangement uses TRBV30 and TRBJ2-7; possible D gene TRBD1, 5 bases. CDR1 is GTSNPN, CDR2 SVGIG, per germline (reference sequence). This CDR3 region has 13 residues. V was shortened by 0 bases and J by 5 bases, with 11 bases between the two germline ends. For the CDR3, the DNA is TGTGCCTGGAGTGTACGTAAGGACAACGAGCAGTACTTC. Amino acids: CAWSVRKDNEQYF.

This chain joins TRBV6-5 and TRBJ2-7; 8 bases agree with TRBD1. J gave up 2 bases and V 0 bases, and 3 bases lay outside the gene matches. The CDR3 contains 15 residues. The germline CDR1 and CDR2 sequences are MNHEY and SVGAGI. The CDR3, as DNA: TGTGCCAGCAGTTACTCGACAGGGGACCCCTACGAGCAGTACTTC. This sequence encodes CASSYSTGDPYEQYF.

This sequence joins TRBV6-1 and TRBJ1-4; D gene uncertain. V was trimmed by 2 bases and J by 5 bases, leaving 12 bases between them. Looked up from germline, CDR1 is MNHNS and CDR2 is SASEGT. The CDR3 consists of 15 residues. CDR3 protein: CASSERDRRNEKLFF. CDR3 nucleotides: TGTGCCAGCAGTGAAAGGGATAGGAGGAATGAAAAACTGTTTTTT.

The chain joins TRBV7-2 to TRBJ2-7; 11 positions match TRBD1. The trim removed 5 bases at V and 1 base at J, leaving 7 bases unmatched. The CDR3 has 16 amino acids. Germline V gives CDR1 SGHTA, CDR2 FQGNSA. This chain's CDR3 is CASSQGTGGLSYEQYF. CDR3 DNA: TGTGCCAGCAGCCAGGGGACAGGGGGGTTATCCTACGAGCAGTACTTC.

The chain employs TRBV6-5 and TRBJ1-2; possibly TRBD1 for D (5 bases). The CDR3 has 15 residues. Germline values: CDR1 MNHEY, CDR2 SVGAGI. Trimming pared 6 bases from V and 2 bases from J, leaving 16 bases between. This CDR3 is CASSRDRPSNYGYTF. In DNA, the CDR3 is TGTGCCAGCAGCCGAGACAGACCATCAAACTATGGCTACACCTTC.

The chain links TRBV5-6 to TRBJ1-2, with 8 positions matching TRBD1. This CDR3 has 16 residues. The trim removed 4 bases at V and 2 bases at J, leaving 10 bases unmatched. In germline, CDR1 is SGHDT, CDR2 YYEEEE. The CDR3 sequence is CASSTNPGQDNYGYTF. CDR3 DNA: TGTGCCAGCAGCACGAACCCGGGACAGGACAACTATGGCTACACCTTC.

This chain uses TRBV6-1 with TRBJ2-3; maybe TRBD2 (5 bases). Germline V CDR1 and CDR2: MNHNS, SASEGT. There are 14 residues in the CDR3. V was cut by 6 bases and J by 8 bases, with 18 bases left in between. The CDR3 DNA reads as TGTGCCAGCAGAGCGGACCCGACGTTGGGTACGCAGTATTTT. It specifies CASRADPTLGTQYF.

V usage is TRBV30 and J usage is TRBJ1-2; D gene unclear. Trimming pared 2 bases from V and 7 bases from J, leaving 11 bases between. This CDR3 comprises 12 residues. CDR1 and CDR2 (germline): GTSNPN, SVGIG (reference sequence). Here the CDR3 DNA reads TGTGCCTGGAGTTCGGGGAACGGTGGCTACACCTTC. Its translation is CAWSSGNGGYTF.

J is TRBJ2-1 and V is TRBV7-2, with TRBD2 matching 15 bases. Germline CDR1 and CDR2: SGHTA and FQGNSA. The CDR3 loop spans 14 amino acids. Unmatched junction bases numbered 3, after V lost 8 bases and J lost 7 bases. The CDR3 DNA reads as TGTGCCAGCGGGACTAGCGGGGGGCCGAATGAGCAGTTCTTC. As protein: CASGTSGGPNEQFF.

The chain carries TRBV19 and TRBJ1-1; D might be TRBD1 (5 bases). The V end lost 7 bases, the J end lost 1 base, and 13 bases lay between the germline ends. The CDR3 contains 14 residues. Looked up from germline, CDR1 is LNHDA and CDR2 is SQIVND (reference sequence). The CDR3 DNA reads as TGTGCCAGTACCTGGGGCAAGGCGAACACTGAAGCTTTCTTT. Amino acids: CASTWGKANTEAFF.

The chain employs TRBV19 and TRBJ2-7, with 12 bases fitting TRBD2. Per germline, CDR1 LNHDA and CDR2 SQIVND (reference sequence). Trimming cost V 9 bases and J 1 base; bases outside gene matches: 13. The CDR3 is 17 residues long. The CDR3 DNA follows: TGTGCCAGCACCCGGACTAGCGGGACCGTACGGTCCTACGAGCAGTACTTC. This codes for CASTRTSGTVRSYEQYF.

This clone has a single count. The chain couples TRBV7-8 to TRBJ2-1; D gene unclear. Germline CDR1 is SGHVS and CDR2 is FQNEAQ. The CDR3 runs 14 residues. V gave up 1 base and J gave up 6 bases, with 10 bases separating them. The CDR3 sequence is CASSLGDPGNEQFF. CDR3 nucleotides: TGTGCCAGCAGCTTAGGAGATCCAGGCAATGAGCAGTTCTTC.

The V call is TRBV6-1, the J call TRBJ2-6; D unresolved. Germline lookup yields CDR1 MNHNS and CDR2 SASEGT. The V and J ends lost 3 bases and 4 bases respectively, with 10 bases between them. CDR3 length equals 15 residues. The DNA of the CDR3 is TGTGCCAGCAGTGACCCGGGTACCGGGGCCAACGTCCTGACTTTC. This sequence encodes CASSDPGTGANVLTF.

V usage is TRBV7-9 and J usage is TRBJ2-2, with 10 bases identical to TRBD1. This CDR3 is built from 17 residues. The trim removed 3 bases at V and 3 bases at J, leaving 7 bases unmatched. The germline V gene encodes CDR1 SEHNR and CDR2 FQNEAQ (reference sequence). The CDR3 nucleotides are TGTGCCAGCAGCTTGCCGACAGGGGGCATCGACACCGGGGAGCTGTTTTTT. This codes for CASSLPTGGIDTGELFF.

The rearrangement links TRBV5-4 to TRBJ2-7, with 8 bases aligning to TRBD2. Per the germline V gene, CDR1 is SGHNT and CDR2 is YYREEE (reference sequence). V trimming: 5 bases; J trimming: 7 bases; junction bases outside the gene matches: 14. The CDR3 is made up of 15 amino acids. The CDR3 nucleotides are TGTGCCAGCAGGCGGGGAGGACCCGGCGGGGGGGAGCAGTACTTC. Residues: CASRRGGPGGGEQYF.

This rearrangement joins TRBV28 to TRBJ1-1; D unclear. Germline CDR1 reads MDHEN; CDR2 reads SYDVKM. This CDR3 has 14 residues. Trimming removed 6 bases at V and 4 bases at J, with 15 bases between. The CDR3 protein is CASSAGGSGTEAFF. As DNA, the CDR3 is TGTGCCAGCAGCGCCGGAGGTTCGGGCACTGAAGCTTTCTTT.

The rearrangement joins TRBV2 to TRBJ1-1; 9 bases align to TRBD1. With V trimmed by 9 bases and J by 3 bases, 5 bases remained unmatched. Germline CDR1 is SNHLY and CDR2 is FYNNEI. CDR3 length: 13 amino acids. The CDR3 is CARTRDRDTEAFF. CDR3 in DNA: TGTGCCAGGACCCGGGACAGGGACACTGAAGCTTTCTTT.

The CDR3 loop reads CASCSLTTEAFF. The CDR3 DNA reads as TGTGCCAGCTGTAGCTTAACCACTGAAGCTTTCTTT. This chain links TRBV6-8 with TRBJ1-1; D is ambiguous. The V and J ends lost 8 bases and 4 bases respectively, with 11 bases between them. Looked up from germline, CDR1 is MNHGY and CDR2 is SAAAGT. The CDR3 has 12 amino acids.

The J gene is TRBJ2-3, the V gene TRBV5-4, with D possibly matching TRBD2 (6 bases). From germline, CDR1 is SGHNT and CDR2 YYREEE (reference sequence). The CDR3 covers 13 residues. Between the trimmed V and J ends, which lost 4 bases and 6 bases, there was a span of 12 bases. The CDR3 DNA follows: TGTGCCAGCAGCACCTCTAGCGACGATACGCAGTATTTT. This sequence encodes CASSTSSDDTQYF. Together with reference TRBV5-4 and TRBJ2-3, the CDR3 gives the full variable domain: ETGVTQSPTHLIKTRGQQVTLRCSSQSGHNTVSWYQQALGQGPQFIFQYYREEENGRGNFPPRFSGLQFPNYSSELNVNALELDDSALYLCASSTSSDDTQYFGPGTRLTVL.

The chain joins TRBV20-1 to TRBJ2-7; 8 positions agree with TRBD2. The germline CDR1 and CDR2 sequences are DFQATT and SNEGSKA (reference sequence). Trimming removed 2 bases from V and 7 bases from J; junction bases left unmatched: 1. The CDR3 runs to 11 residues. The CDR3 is CSARSGREQYF. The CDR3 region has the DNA TGCAGTGCTAGAAGCGGGAGAGAGCAGTACTTC.

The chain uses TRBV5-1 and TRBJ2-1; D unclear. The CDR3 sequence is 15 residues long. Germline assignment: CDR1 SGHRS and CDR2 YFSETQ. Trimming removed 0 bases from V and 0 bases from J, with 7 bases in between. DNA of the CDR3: TGCGCCAGCAGCTTGGTGGGCGACTCCTACAATGAGCAGTTCTTC. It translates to CASSLVGDSYNEQFF.

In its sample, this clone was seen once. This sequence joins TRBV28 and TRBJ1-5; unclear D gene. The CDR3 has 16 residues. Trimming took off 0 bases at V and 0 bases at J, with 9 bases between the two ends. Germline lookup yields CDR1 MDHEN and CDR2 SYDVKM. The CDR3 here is CASSLWEGGSNQPQHF. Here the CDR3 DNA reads TGTGCCAGCAGTTTATGGGAGGGAGGTAGCAATCAGCCCCAGCATTTT.

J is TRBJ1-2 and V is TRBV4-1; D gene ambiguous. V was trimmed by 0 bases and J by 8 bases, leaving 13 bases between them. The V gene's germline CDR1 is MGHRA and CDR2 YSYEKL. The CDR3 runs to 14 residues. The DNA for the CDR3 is TGCGCCAGCAGCCAAGATCCCGCGAGGAGAGGCTACACCTTC. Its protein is CASSQDPARRGYTF.